A selection of T cell receptor beta chains follows, all from one sample in a study of T cell responses to AZD1222 COVID-19 vaccine. The assay was immunoSEQ multiplex PCR, and TCRdb's table has in-frame clones only and misses some. The sample records about 160,000 clones, over 80% being singletons. This specimen was peripheral blood, taken on day 0 of AZD1222 vaccination. These receptors came from an adult in good health. Each CDR3 is given with its conserved first and last residue. The order of the fields is V gene, J gene, CDR3 length, D gene, CDR3 protein. D genes are given only for firm matches.

TRBV7-6	TRBJ1-3	14	TRBD1	CASSSQGSGNTIYF
TRBV2	TRBJ1-2	15	TRBD1	CASSEVQGGGYGYTF
TRBV29-1	TRBJ2-1	15	TRBD2	CSVLQYSGRTPGQFF
TRBV18	TRBJ2-7	14	.	CASSPGTTDYEQYF
TRBV11-3	TRBJ2-1	16	.	CASSPGHQVSYNEQFF
TRBV18	TRBJ1-5	16	.	CASSPPGAGWDQPQHF
TRBV20-1	TRBJ2-2	11	.	CSAANTGELFF
TRBV7-2	TRBJ1-1	14	.	CASSLEAMNTEAFF
TRBV28	TRBJ1-5	14	.	CASTRGGDGQPQHF
TRBV5-5	TRBJ1-3	16	.	CASSLALGRGGNTIYF
TRBV28	TRBJ2-7	15	.	CASSLGVGPPYEQYF
TRBV19	TRBJ2-7	15	TRBD1	CASSPYRTGSYEQYF
TRBV18	TRBJ1-1	14	TRBD1	CASSRGGENTEAFF
TRBV5-1	TRBJ2-2	17	TRBD2	CASSFGSGGRNTGELFF
TRBV29-1	TRBJ1-2	13	.	CSVEPPGARGYTF
TRBV4-1	TRBJ2-1	15	TRBD2	CASSQAPSGYNEQFF
TRBV7-2	TRBJ1-2	16	.	CASSSHADVANYGYTF
TRBV30	TRBJ2-7	16	TRBD1	CAWSVPDRGSGYEQYF
TRBV6-4	TRBJ2-3	14	.	CASKVGASTDTQYF
TRBV29-1	TRBJ1-1	11	.	CSVKQVPEAFF
TRBV9	TRBJ2-7	15	TRBD1	CASSAMGQGGHEQYF
TRBV24-1	TRBJ2-2	15	.	CATSDRRRDTGELFF
TRBV7-8	TRBJ2-7	12	.	CASSPVSYEQYF
TRBV9	TRBJ2-2	15	TRBD1	CASSVAGQTTGELFF
TRBV6-5	TRBJ1-2	14	TRBD1	CASSLGQDLYGYTF
TRBV6-6	TRBJ2-2	15	TRBD1	CASSDRVQGTGELFF
TRBV11-2	TRBJ1-1	17	TRBD1	CASSLGFTGGPNTEAFF
TRBV30	TRBJ2-7	13	TRBD1	CAGRDRGSYEQYF
TRBV7-9	TRBJ1-4	14	.	CASSLGSYPEKLFF
TRBV27	TRBJ2-7	12	.	CASSHQGGEQYF
TRBV6-5	TRBJ1-1	15	TRBD1	CASTRPDRANTEAFF
TRBV5-1	TRBJ2-1	19	TRBD2	CASSPGLAGAHPTYNEQFF
TRBV3-1/TRBV3-2	TRBJ1-2	14	.	CASSQSRSGGGYTF
TRBV3-1/TRBV3-2	TRBJ2-1	15	TRBD1	CASSPSPTGVNEQFF
TRBV7-8	TRBJ1-1	13	.	CASSFGEGREAFF
TRBV4-1	TRBJ2-7	14	TRBD2	CASMSGALGGEQYF
TRBV6-5	TRBJ1-1	15	.	CASSYSGGLNTEAFF
TRBV30	TRBJ1-1	14	.	CAWSVPGPKIEAFF